This T cell receptor beta chain appears in the sequencing data of a study of blood T cell repertoires in COVID-19. Germline CDR1 LGHDT, CDR2 YNNKEL (reference sequence). This CDR3 has 12 amino acids. V lost 0 bases and J lost 13, with 11 bases in between. Clones were sequenced by immunoSEQ multiplex PCR, and TCRdb holds only the in-frame ones, with some missing. The table lists over 300,000 clones, about 90% of them singletons. This clonotype was obtained from a woman aged 25 to 45 who had recovered from COVID-19. The chain combines TRBV3-1 (or the pseudogene TRBV3-2) with TRBJ2-3; tentative D call: TRBD1 (5 bases). Sequenced sample: PBMCs or T cells enriched from blood (not recorded which). CDR3 loop: CASSQDLGRKYF. CDR3 sequence (DNA): TGTGCCAGCAGCCAAGATCTGGGGCGGAAGTATTTT.